The next 9 T cell receptor beta chains were all read from a single sample in a study of beta chain features in type 1 diabetes. The authors reverse transcribed all of the isolated RNA, so sequencing captured expressed TCRB transcripts. Assay used: immunoSEQ multiplex PCR; TCRdb lists only in-frame clones, some missing. The data show about 140,000 clones, with roughly 9.3% seen just once and almost 0.65% held by the top ten. The sequenced sample consisted of central memory CD4+ T cells from blood. These receptors were collected from a woman in her 40s in good health.

This clone was recorded a few times. The rearrangement uses TRBV2 and TRBJ2-1; TRBD1 aligns across 7 bases. V gave up 5 bases and J gave up 4 bases; unmatched junction bases: 5. Germline CDR1 reads SNHLY; CDR2 reads FYNNEI. This CDR3 contains 14 residues. CDR3 DNA sequence: TGTGCCAGCAGTCCTAGGGGGCCTTACAATGAGCAGTTCTTC. Its protein is CASSPRGPYNEQFF.

This clone occurred a few times. This sequence joins TRBV4-1 and TRBJ1-4; possible D gene TRBD1, 6 bases. Germline CDR1 and CDR2: MGHRA and YSYEKL. The CDR3 totals 15 residues. V shed 2 bases and J shed 15 bases, with 22 bases lying between them. CDR3 protein: CASSQSYSLQGRVFF. DNA for the CDR3: TGCGCCAGCAGCCAATCCTACTCATTACAGGGAAGGGTGTTTTTT.

In its sample, this clone was seen a few times. V and J are TRBV6-5 and TRBJ2-5; 11 bases are shared with TRBD1. The CDR3 is 14 amino acids. Germline V lookup: CDR1 MNHEY, CDR2 SVGAGI. The ends lost 6 bases at V and 5 bases at J; junction bases unmatched: 5. CDR3 bases: TGTGCCAGCAGGAGGACAGGGGGCGCGGAGACCCAGTACTTC. Translated, it gives CASRRTGGAETQYF.

A few counts support this clone. The chain joins TRBV11-2 to TRBJ2-5, with TRBD1 matching over 7 bases. V lost 6 bases, J lost 4 bases, and 2 bases stayed unmatched. Germline V gene data show CDR1 as SGHAT and CDR2 as FQNNGV. The CDR3 is made up of 12 amino acids. This CDR3 is CASRRTGETQYF. CDR3 nucleotides: TGTGCCAGCAGAAGGACAGGAGAGACCCAGTACTTC.

This clone appeared a few times. The rearrangement joins TRBV6-5 to TRBJ1-1; D not resolved. The length of the CDR3 is 13 residues. Per germline, CDR1 MNHEY and CDR2 SVGAGI. The ends were cut back, 2 bases at V and 8 bases at J, with 12 bases in the middle. Here the CDR3 DNA reads TGTGCCAGCAGTTACCCCGGTTCGGGAGAAGCTTTCTTT. It encodes CASSYPGSGEAFF.

This clone was observed a few times. At one boundary the junction diverges from the germline segment, which might be a read error. The gene calls are TRBV7-8 and TRBJ1-2, with 8 bases fitting TRBD1. CDR3 length equals 11 residues. CDR1 is SGHVS, CDR2 FQNEAQ, per germline. CDR3 DNA sequence: TGTGCCAGCAGCAAAGGACAGGGCTTAGTCTTC. Protein product: CASSKGQGLVF.

The chain uses TRBV5-1 and TRBJ2-3; TRBD2 matches 12 bases. There are 16 residues in the CDR3. Trimming removed 3 bases from V and 4 bases from J; junction bases left unmatched: 6. Germline V gene data show CDR1 as SGHRS and CDR2 as YFSETQ. Written as DNA, the CDR3 is TGCGCCAGCAGCTCCACTAGCGGGGGGAACTCAGATACGCAGTATTTT. Translating it yields CASSSTSGGNSDTQYF.

The sample holds a few counts of this clone. This chain joins TRBV6-8 and TRBJ2-1; TRBD2 agrees at 11 bases. The CDR3 contains 18 residues. Germline trimming cut 1 base from V and 0 bases from J; bases unmatched to any gene: 5. The germline V gene encodes CDR1 MNHGY and CDR2 SAAAGT. The CDR3 DNA is TGTGCCAGCAGTTACTTACTAGCGGGGGCCTCCTCCTACAATGAGCAGTTCTTC. It is translated as CASSYLLAGASSYNEQFF.

The J gene is TRBJ1-1, the V gene TRBV29-1; D possibly corresponds to TRBD1 (6 bases). The CDR3 has 13 residues. V dropped 3 bases and J dropped 1 base, with 9 bases sitting between them. Germline V lookup: CDR1 SQVTM, CDR2 ANQGSEA. The CDR3 reads CSVEGDTNTEAFF. The CDR3 coding sequence is TGCAGCGTTGAGGGGGACACGAACACTGAAGCTTTCTTT.